What follows describes a single T cell receptor (beta chain). Its antigen is not identified. Germline V lookup: CDR1 MNHEY, CDR2 SVGAGI. This CDR3 has 14 residues. V was clipped by 4 bases and J by 4 bases, with 8 bases between them. Within the ViraFEST assay, antigen-specific CD4+ T cells underwent expansion with viral peptide pools prior to sequencing. The culture ran for approximately 10 days, and then CD4+ T cells were isolated. Two doses of either BNT162b2 or mRNA-1273 were given to each participant. People in the vaccine group had not been infected with SARS-CoV-2 before, and their nucleocapsid antibodies were negative. The data are from a study of vaccination effects on CD4 cells after COVID-19. General study findings and limits: Relatively few convalescent patients took part in the study, which had no early post-infection timepoints.

Sequenced by immunoSEQ multiplex PCR; TCRdb stores in-frame clones only, minus some. Of over 50,000 clones listed, 55% to 85% are singletons. The chain employs TRBV6-5 and TRBJ1-6; D is uncertain. The sequencing here drew on CD4+ T cells from PBMCs cultured with HCoV-229E spike peptides, taken after COVID-19 vaccination. This receptor was taken from a human donor who received a COVID-19 vaccine. The CDR3 region is CASSSRGYNSPLHF. The CDR3, as DNA: TGTGCCAGCAGTTCGCGGGGTTATAATTCACCCCTCCACTTT.